Listed below are T cell receptor beta chains from one sample, sequenced in a study of T cells after posttransplantation cyclophosphamide. TCRdb's copy holds only in-frame clones and misses some; the assay was immunoSEQ multiplex PCR. Listed for the sample are 7,500 to 9,500 clones, none seen a single time. Specimen: PBMCs, collected after an allogeneic stem cell transplant with post-transplant cyclophosphamide. The receptors were gathered from a male patient between 25 and 39 years old who received an allogeneic stem cell transplant from an unrelated donor, was CMV-positive, and had acute and chronic GVHD. Some T cells may be the graft donor's. The CDR3 runs from the conserved cysteine through the conserved F or W. The D gene is left open where the match is weak. Each size is once, few or many counts, or a class when the clone is expanded.

j_call,d_call,v_call,cdr3_length,clone_size,cdr3_aa,cdr3_nt
TRBJ1-3,NA,TRBV2,15,many,CASRKTGSSGNTIYF,TGTGCCAGCAGAAAGACAGGCAGCTCTGGAAACACCATATATTTT
TRBJ2-3,NA,TRBV11-3,14,many,CASSQRTGTDTQYF,TGTGCCAGCAGCCAGAGGACAGGCACAGATACGCAGTATTTT
TRBJ1-3,TRBD1,TRBV19,17,many,CASSIAGQGSSGNTIYF,TGTGCCAGTAGTATAGCGGGACAGGGATCCTCTGGAAACACCATATATTTT
TRBJ2-7,NA,TRBV27,12,many,CASSIPTGPLNF,TGTGCCAGCAGTATACCGACAGGCCCCTTGAACTTC
TRBJ1-2,TRBD1,TRBV6-2/TRBV6-3,16,many,CASSYSKDRGLHGYTF,TGTGCCAGCAGTTACTCGAAGGACAGGGGACTGCATGGCTACACCTTC
TRBJ1-1,NA,TRBV11-3,15,many,CASSPNSPAGAEAFF,TGTGCCAGCAGCCCCAACTCGCCCGCGGGGGCTGAAGCTTTCTTT
TRBJ1-3,NA,TRBV12-3/TRBV12-4,15,many,CASSLRRGVGNTIYF,TGTGCCAGCAGTTTACGGCGAGGGGTGGGAAACACCATATATTTT
TRBJ2-1,TRBD2,TRBV7-8,14,medium-sized,CASSLAQAGGRQFF,TGTGCCAGCAGCTTAGCGCAGGCGGGAGGGCGGCAGTTCTTC
TRBJ1-2,TRBD1,TRBV7-2,14,many,CASSLGQGGYGYTF,TGTGCCAGCAGCCTTGGACAGGGCGGCTATGGCTACACCTTC
TRBJ2-3,TRBD2,TRBV27,16,many,CASSSRVSGSADTQYF,TGTGCCAGCAGTTCCCGAGTTAGCGGGAGTGCAGATACGCAGTATTTT
TRBJ1-1,NA,TRBV10-3,14,medium-sized,CAIQGDLVNTEAFF,TGTGCCATCCAAGGGGACTTAGTTAACACTGAAGCTTTCTTT
TRBJ2-1,TRBD1,TRBV19,14,medium-sized,CATGDRGTYNEQFF,TGTGCCACTGGGGACAGGGGCACCTACAATGAGCAGTTCTTC
TRBJ2-7,NA,TRBV18,13,many,CASSPLPGEEQYF,TGTGCCAGCTCACCTCTTCCAGGGGAGGAGCAGTACTTC
TRBJ2-2,TRBD1,TRBV19,15,many,CASSRGGSNTGELFF,TGTGCCAGTAGTAGAGGGGGCTCGAACACCGGGGAGCTGTTTTTT
TRBJ1-6,NA,TRBV6-1,14,many,CASSVSTRSTPLHF,TGTGCCAGCAGTGTGTCGACACGGTCTACACCCCTCCACTTT